This entry describes one T cell receptor (beta chain). Germline V gene data show CDR1 as MNHEY and CDR2 as SVGEGT. This CDR3 region has 12 residues. V was shortened by 2 bases and J by 3 bases, with 5 bases between the two germline ends. These data originate in a study of blood T cell repertoires in COVID-19. About the research overall: Spain, Italy and the United States supplied samples that represented acute and convalescent COVID-19. The cDNA or gDNA used as material had been derived from T cells, B-cell-depleted T cells, or PBMCs.

Everyone who took part was about 18 to 90 years old, and they came from 20 to 25 US areas. Allocation to cohorts depended on clinical history reported by the participants. Sequencing was performed with immunoSEQ multiplex PCR; in TCRdb, only in-frame clones are kept and a portion is missing. This sample has almost 400,000 clones, with nearly 90% found just once. The sequencing input was PBMCs or T cells enriched from blood (not recorded which). The J gene is TRBJ2-7, the V gene TRBV6-2 or TRBV6-3, with D hard to call. This clonotype was sampled from a woman aged 25 to 45 who had recovered from COVID-19. The CDR3, as DNA: TGTGCCAGCAGTTACGGCCACTACGAGCAGTACTTC. Translated: CASSYGHYEQYF.